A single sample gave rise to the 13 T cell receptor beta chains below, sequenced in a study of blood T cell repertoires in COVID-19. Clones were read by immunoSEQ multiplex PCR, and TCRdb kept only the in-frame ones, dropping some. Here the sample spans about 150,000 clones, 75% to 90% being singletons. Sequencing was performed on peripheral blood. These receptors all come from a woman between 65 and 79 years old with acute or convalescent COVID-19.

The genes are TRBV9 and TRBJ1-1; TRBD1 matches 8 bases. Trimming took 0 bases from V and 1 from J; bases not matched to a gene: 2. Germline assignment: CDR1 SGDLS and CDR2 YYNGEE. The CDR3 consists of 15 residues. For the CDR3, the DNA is TGTGCCAGCAGCGTAGCCGGACAGGGGAACACTGAAGCTTTCTTT. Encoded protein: CASSVAGQGNTEAFF.

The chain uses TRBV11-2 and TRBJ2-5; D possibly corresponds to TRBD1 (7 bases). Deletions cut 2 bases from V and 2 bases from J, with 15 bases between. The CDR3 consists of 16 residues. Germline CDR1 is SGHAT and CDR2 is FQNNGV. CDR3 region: CASSLRRGLGQETQYF. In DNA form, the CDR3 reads TGTGCCAGCAGCTTAAGGAGGGGGCTTGGACAAGAGACCCAGTACTTC.

The CDR3 spells CASSQDGGQGAVAFF. For the CDR3, the DNA is TGCGCCAGCAGCCAAGACGGGGGACAGGGGGCTGTAGCTTTCTTT. The gene calls are TRBV4-1 and TRBJ1-1; 12 bases agree with TRBD1. Germline lookup yields CDR1 MGHRA and CDR2 YSYEKL. J was trimmed by 10 bases and V by 0 bases; bases with no gene match: 6. The CDR3 loop spans 15 amino acids.

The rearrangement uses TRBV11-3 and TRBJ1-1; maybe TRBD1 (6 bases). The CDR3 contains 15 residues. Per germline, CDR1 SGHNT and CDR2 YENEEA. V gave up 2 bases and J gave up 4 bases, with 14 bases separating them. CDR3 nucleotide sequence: TGTGCCAGCAGCTTACGGGGGGCTGGGGTCACTGAAGCTTTCTTT. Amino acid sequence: CASSLRGAGVTEAFF.

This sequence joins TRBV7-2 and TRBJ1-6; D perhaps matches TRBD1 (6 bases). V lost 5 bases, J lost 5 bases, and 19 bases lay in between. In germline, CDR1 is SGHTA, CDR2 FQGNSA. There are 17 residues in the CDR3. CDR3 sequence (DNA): TGTGCCAGCAGCCTTCCCTCGGGGGGCCGGAATAATTCACCCCTCCACTTT. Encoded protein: CASSLPSGGRNNSPLHF.

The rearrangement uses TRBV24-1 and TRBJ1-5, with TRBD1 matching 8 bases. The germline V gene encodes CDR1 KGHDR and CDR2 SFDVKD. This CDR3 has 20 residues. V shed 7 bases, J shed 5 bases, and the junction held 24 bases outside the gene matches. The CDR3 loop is CATRTGRGQACRGGYQPQHF. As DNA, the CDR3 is TGTGCCACCAGGACCGGAAGGGGACAGGCTTGTCGAGGGGGATATCAGCCCCAGCATTTT.

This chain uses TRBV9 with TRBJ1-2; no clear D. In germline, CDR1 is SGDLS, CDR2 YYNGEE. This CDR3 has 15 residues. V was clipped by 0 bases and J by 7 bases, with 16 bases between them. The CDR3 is CASSVARGDLGGYTF. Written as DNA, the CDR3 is TGTGCCAGCAGCGTAGCACGGGGTGACCTGGGTGGCTACACCTTC.

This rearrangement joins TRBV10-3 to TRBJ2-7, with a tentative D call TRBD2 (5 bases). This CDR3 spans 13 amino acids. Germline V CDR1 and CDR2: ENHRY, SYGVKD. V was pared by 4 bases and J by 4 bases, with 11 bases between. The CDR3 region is CAISGGTGYEQYV. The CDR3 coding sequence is TGTGCCATCAGTGGGGGAACGGGGTACGAGCAGTACGTC.

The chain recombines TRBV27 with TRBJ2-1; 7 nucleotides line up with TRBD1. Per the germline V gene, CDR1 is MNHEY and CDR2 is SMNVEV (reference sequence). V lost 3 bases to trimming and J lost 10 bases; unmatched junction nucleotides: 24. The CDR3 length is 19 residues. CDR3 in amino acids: CASSFETGFTQFQFREQFF. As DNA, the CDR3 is TGTGCCAGCAGTTTTGAGACAGGGTTTACCCAATTCCAGTTCAGAGAGCAGTTCTTC.

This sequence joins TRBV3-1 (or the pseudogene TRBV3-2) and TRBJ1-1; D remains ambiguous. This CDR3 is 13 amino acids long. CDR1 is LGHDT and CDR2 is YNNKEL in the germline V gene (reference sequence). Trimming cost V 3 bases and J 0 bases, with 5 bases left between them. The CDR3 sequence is CASSHEMNTEAFF. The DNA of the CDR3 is TGTGCCAGCAGCCACGAGATGAACACTGAAGCTTTCTTT.

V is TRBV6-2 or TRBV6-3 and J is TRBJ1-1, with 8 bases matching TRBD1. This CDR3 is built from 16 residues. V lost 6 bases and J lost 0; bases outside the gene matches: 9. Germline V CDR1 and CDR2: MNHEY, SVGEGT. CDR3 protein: CASSIGQGLMNTEAFF. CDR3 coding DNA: TGTGCCAGCAGCATCGGACAGGGCCTCATGAACACTGAAGCTTTCTTT.

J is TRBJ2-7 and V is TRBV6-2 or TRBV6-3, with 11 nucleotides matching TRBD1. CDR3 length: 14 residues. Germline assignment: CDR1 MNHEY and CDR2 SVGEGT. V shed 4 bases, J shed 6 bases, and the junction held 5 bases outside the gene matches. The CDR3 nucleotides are TGTGCCAGCAGTTCCGGGACAGGGGGGCGCGAGCAGTACTTC. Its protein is CASSSGTGGREQYF.

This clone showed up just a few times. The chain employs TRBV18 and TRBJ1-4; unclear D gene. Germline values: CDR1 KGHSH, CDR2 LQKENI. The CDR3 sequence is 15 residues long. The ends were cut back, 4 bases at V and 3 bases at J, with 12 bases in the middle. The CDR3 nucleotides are TGTGCCAGCTCACTGTCCGGGTTGTCTAATGAAAAACTGTTTTTT. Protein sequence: CASSLSGLSNEKLFF.